The 14 T cell receptor beta chains given below trace back to one sample, sequenced in a study of CD8 T cells in Susac syndrome. With random hexamers, about 0.5 to 1 ug RNA was reverse transcribed. Each CDR3 protein gets one entry after TCRdb re-called the immunoSEQ multiplex PCR reads with MiXCR. The data show a few hundred thousand distinct CDR3 sequences, around nine tenths seen once. The sample taken for sequencing was CD8+ T cells from PBMCs. These receptors were obtained from a human donor with multiple sclerosis.

The sample holds one count of this clonotype. V and J are TRBV15 and TRBJ1-3; TRBD1 aligns across 7 bases. V shed 0 bases and J 4 bases; nucleotides not matched to a gene: 12. The CDR3 covers 18 residues. CDR1 is LNHNV, CDR2 YYDKDF, per germline (reference sequence). CDR3 protein: CATSRDGLGGTGGNTIYF. The CDR3 DNA sequence: TGTGCCACCAGCAGAGATGGGTTAGGGGGCACGGGAGGAAACACCATATATTTT.

This chain links TRBV5-4 with TRBJ2-7; D gene ambiguous. The CDR3 is made up of 13 amino acids. Looked up from germline, CDR1 is SGHNT and CDR2 is YYREEE (reference sequence). V shed 0 bases and J shed 3 bases, with 7 bases lying between them. CDR3 protein: CASSLDRYYEQYF. The CDR3 DNA reads TGTGCCAGCAGCTTGGACAGATACTACGAGCAGTACTTC.

This rearrangement joins TRBV29-1 to TRBJ2-1, with 8 nucleotides matching TRBD2. CDR3 length: 15 residues. Germline values: CDR1 SQVTM, CDR2 ANQGSEA. The trim removed 4 bases at V and 0 bases at J, leaving 5 bases unmatched. This CDR3 reads CSVVAGTSSYNEQFF. The CDR3 nucleotides are TGCAGCGTTGTGGCCGGGACTAGCTCCTACAATGAGCAGTTCTTC.

The J gene is TRBJ2-1, the V gene TRBV29-1; a weak D match, TRBD2 (6 bases). CDR1 is SQVTM, CDR2 ANQGSEA, per germline. Trimming pared 6 bases from V and 3 bases from J, leaving 15 bases between. The CDR3 length is 14 residues. CDR3 loop: CSVGGGTNYNEQFF. CDR3 nucleotide sequence: TGCAGCGTCGGAGGCGGGACCAACTACAATGAGCAGTTCTTC.

This clonotype has just a few counts. The rearrangement links TRBV13 to TRBJ2-1; D gene unclear. This CDR3 has 11 amino acids. CDR1 is PRHDT, CDR2 FYEKMQ, per germline (reference sequence). V shed 0 bases and J shed 9 bases, with 3 bases lying between them. The CDR3 reads CASSLGSEQFF. The CDR3 bases are TGTGCCAGCAGCTTAGGGAGTGAGCAGTTCTTC. Full variable domain (remainder filled in from reference TRBV13 and TRBJ2-1): AAGVIQSPRHLIKEKRETATLKCYPIPRHDTVYWYQQGPGQDPQFLISFYEKMQSDKGSIPDRFSAQQFSDYHSELNMSSLELGDSALYFCASSLGSEQFFGPGTRLTVL.

The chain is built from TRBV9 and TRBJ2-5; TRBD2 might be the D (7 bases). Germline V gene sequence: CDR1 SGDLS, CDR2 YYNGEE. Trimming stripped 0 bases from V and 4 bases from J, with 16 bases between. The CDR3 has 16 amino acids. The CDR3 DNA reads as TGTGCCAGCAGCGTAGCGGGGGGCGCGGGGAGAGAGACCCAGTACTTC. This sequence encodes CASSVAGGAGRETQYF. Full variable domain (rest looked up from reference TRBV9 and TRBJ2-5): DSGVTQTPKHLITATGQRVTLRCSPRSGDLSVYWYQQSLDQGLQFLIQYYNGEERAKGNILERFSAQQFPDLHSELNLSSLELGDSALYFCASSVAGGAGRETQYFGPGTRLLVL.

This chain joins TRBV13 and TRBJ1-3; D unclear. CDR1 is PRHDT and CDR2 is FYEKMQ in the germline V gene (reference sequence). This CDR3 has 15 amino acids. V was pared by 5 bases and J by 0 bases, with 11 bases between. CDR3 sequence reads: CASSPQRISGNTIYF. CDR3 DNA: TGTGCCAGCAGCCCACAGAGAATCTCTGGAAACACCATATATTTT.

The chain uses TRBV7-9 and TRBJ1-6; D uncertain. This CDR3 comprises 14 residues. The V end was cut by 6 bases, the J end by 8 bases, with 14 bases between. Per germline, CDR1 SEHNR and CDR2 FQNEAQ (reference sequence). This CDR3 reads CASREEQAYSPLHF. DNA of the CDR3: TGTGCCAGCAGGGAAGAACAAGCTTATTCACCCCTCCACTTT. The whole variable domain, filled in from reference TRBV7-9 and TRBJ1-6, reads DTGVSQNPRHKITKRGQNVTFRCDPISEHNRLYWYRQTLGQGPEFLTYFQNEAQLEKSRLLSDRFSAERPKGSFSTLEIQRTEQGDSAMYLCASREEQAYSPLHFGNGTRLTVT.

The V and J genes are TRBV12-3 or TRBV12-4 and TRBJ2-1, with a tentative D call TRBD2 (5 bases). CDR3 length: 13 amino acids. The V end lost 1 base, the J end lost 4 bases, and 5 bases lay between the germline ends. In DNA form, the CDR3 reads TGTGCCAGCAGTTTAGGAGGGTACAATGAGCAGTTCTTC. Its translation is CASSLGGYNEQFF.

The chain combines TRBV24-1 with TRBJ1-1; a weak D match, TRBD1 (5 bases). There are 13 residues in the CDR3. The germline CDR1 and CDR2 sequences are KGHDR and SFDVKD. V lost 7 bases to trimming and J lost 1 base, with 9 bases between them. Written as DNA, the CDR3 is TGTGCCACCAGAACAGGCCAGAACACTGAAGCTTTCTTT. It yields the protein CATRTGQNTEAFF.

The chain links TRBV15 to TRBJ2-2; 7 positions match TRBD2. The V gene's germline CDR1 is LNHNV and CDR2 YYDKDF (reference sequence). The V and J ends lost 0 bases and 4 bases, in that order; junction bases with no gene match: 8. The CDR3 runs 17 residues. DNA of the CDR3: TGTGCCACCAGCAGAGATCGGCTGACGGGGGGCACCGGGGAGCTGTTTTTT. Its translation is CATSRDRLTGGTGELFF.

The rearrangement links TRBV7-9 to TRBJ2-7; D call uncertain. With 1 base removed from V and 0 bases from J, the gap between germline ends came to 7 bases. Germline V gives CDR1 SEHNR, CDR2 FQNEAQ (reference sequence). The CDR3 is 14 residues long. The CDR3 bases are TGTGCCAGCAGCTTAGGGGGTACCTCCTACGAGCAGTACTTC. It specifies CASSLGGTSYEQYF.

The CDR3 DNA sequence: TGTGCCAGCAGCTCGACCCCTCTTGGGAACACTGAAGCTTTCTTT. Its translation is CASSSTPLGNTEAFF. V and J are TRBV5-4 and TRBJ1-1, with D unresolved. This CDR3 is 15 amino acids long. V was clipped by 3 bases and J by 1 base, with 13 bases between them. The V gene's germline CDR1 is SGHNT and CDR2 YYREEE (reference sequence). The full variable domain, in which reference TRBV5-4 and TRBJ1-1 provide the parts outside the CDR3, is ETGVTQSPTHLIKTRGQQVTLRCSSQSGHNTVSWYQQALGQGPQFIFQYYREEENGRGNFPPRFSGLQFPNYSSELNVNALELDDSALYLCASSSTPLGNTEAFFGQGTRLTVV.

The chain recombines TRBV7-3 with TRBJ1-1; the match to TRBD1 covers 7 bases. The CDR3 spans 14 residues. The junction had 9 bases not matched to a gene; V was cut back by 6 bases and J by 5 bases. Germline V gene lookup returns CDR1 SGHTA and CDR2 FQGTGA. CDR3 coding DNA: TGTGCCAGCAGTCTAGGGGGCGGGGGAACTGAAGCTTTCTTT. Translation gives CASSLGGGGTEAFF.